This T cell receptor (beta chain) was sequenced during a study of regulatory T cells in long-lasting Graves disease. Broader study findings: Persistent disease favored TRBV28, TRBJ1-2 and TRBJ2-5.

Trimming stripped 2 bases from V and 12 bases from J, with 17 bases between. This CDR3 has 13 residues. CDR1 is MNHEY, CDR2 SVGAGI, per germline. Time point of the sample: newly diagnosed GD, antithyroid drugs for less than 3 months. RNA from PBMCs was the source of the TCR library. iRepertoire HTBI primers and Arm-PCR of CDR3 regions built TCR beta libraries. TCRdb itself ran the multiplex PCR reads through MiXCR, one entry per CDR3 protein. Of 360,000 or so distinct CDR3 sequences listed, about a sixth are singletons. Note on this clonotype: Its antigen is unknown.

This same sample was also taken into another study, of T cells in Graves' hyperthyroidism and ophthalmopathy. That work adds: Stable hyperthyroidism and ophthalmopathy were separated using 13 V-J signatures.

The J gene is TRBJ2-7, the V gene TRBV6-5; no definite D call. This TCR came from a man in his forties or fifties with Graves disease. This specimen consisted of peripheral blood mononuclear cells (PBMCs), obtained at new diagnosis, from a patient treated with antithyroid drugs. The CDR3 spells CASSYPAFKDPYF. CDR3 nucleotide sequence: TGTGCCAGCAGTTACCCCGCGTTCAAGGACCCGTACTTC.